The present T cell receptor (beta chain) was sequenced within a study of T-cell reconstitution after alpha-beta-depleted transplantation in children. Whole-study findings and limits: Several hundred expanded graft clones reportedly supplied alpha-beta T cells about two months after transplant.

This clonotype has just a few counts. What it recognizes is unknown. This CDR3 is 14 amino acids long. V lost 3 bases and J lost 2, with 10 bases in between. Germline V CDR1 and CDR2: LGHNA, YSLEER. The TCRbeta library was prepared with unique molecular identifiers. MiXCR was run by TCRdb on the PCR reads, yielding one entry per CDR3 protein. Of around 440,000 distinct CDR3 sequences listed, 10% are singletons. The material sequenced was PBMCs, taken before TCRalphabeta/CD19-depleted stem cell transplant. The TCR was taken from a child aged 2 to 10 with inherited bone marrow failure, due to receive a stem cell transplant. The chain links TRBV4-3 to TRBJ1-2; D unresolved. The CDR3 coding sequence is TGCGCCAGCAGCCACACAGAGGGCAACTATGGCTACACCTTC. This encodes CASSHTEGNYGYTF.